One TCR beta chain is described in this entry. This sample was taken from a study of blood T cell repertoires in COVID-19. Study-wide background: The United States, Italy and Spain were the sources of the acute and convalescent COVID-19 samples. T cells, B-cell-depleted T cells, or PBMCs supplied cDNA or gDNA.

The table came from immunoSEQ multiplex PCR; TCRdb's copy has only in-frame clones and leaves some out. The table records 250,000 to 350,000 clones, about four fifths of them present only once. This TCR came from a human donor with COVID-19, enrolled during active disease. The donor label of this sample is uncertain. The sample consisted of peripheral blood.

CDR3 residues: CSVVSSGEYEQYF. The CDR3 DNA reads TGCAGCGTTGTGTCTAGCGGAGAGTACGAGCAGTACTTC. The rearrangement links TRBV29-1 to TRBJ2-7; TRBD2 matches at 7 bases. The CDR3 is made up of 13 amino acids. Germline assignment: CDR1 SQVTM and CDR2 ANQGSEA. V shed 4 bases and J 4 bases; nucleotides not matched to a gene: 7.